These 32 T cell receptor beta chains share one sample of origin, sequenced in a study of blood T cell repertoires in COVID-19. Repertoires were generated with immunoSEQ multiplex PCR, while TCRdb's copy carries only in-frame clones and drops some. The top ten clones hold around 3% of a sample with under 200,000 clones, over 65% of them seen once. Sample: peripheral blood. The receptors here all came from a woman aged 80 or older with acute or convalescent COVID-19.

The chain joins TRBV28 to TRBJ2-1, with a tentative D call TRBD2 (5 bases). Germline-derived CDR1 and CDR2 are MDHEN and SYDVKM. CDR3 length: 12 residues. The V end lost 4 bases, the J end lost 10 bases, and 11 bases lay between the germline ends. The DNA of the CDR3 is TGTGCCAGCAGTTCCCGGGGAAAGGAGCAGTTCTTC. Translating gives CASSSRGKEQFF.

V is TRBV2 and J is TRBJ1-4; D is uncertain. The CDR3 is made up of 14 amino acids. V lost 6 bases to trimming and J lost 7 bases, with 15 bases between them. CDR1 is SNHLY, CDR2 FYNNEI, per germline. CDR3 sequence: CASSKSGVSEKLFF. CDR3 bases: TGTGCCAGCAGCAAATCGGGTGTCTCTGAAAAACTGTTTTTT.

This chain uses TRBV4-3 with TRBJ2-3; 9 bases match TRBD2. Per the germline V gene, CDR1 is LGHNA and CDR2 is YSLEER. The CDR3 spans 16 residues. Losses at the gene ends were 0 bases for V and 8 bases for J; bases not matched to a gene: 9. CDR3 region: CASSQEASGNQVTQYF. CDR3 nucleotides: TGCGCCAGCAGCCAAGAGGCTAGCGGGAACCAGGTTACGCAGTATTTT.

This clone was observed a handful of times. The V gene is TRBV11-1, the J gene TRBJ1-1; D possibly corresponds to TRBD1 (6 bases). V lost 5 bases, J lost 2 bases, and 15 bases lay in between. CDR1 and CDR2 (germline): SGHAT, FQDESV (reference sequence). The CDR3 covers 15 residues. For the CDR3, the DNA is TGTGCCAGCAGCGATTCGAGGACAGATAACACTGAAGCTTTCTTT. It specifies CASSDSRTDNTEAFF.

This clone turned up a few times. This chain joins TRBV20-1 and TRBJ2-3; the match to TRBD2 covers 12 bases. The CDR3 runs to 18 residues. The germline CDR1 and CDR2 sequences are DFQATT and SNEGSKA (reference sequence). With 3 bases clipped from V and 1 base from J, the junction kept 11 bases outside the gene matches. CDR3 bases: TGCAGTGCTAGTCCTCTAGCGGGAGGGCTAGGGGGCACAGATACGCAGTATTTT. Amino acids: CSASPLAGGLGGTDTQYF.

The chain links TRBV4-1 to TRBJ2-1, with 10 bases that match TRBD2. The V gene's germline CDR1 is MGHRA and CDR2 YSYEKL. The CDR3 has 19 residues. V was pared by 0 bases and J by 1 base, with 9 bases of the junction left unmatched. The DNA for the CDR3 is TGCGCCAGCAGCCAAGATCCCGGACTAGCGGAGGGGTCCTACAATGAGCAGTTCTTC. It translates to CASSQDPGLAEGSYNEQFF.

For the CDR3, the DNA is TGCGCCAGCAGCGGGAATATTGGGGCCAACGTCCTGACTTTC. Encoded protein: CASSGNIGANVLTF. V usage is TRBV10-1 and J usage is TRBJ2-6, with a weak D call TRBD2 (5 bases). The CDR3 is 14 residues long. The V end was cut by 6 bases, the J end by 3 bases, with 9 bases between. CDR1 and CDR2 from the germline V gene are WNHNN and SYGVQD (reference sequence).

The CDR3 loop reads CASSPPPWQGGYGYTF. CDR3 DNA: TGTGCCAGCAGCCCCCCTCCTTGGCAGGGAGGCTATGGCTACACCTTC. The genes are TRBV14 and TRBJ1-2; D may be TRBD1 (5 bases). The germline CDR1 and CDR2 sequences are SGHDN and FVKESK. Trimming cost V 4 bases and J 4 bases, with 19 bases left between them. The CDR3 covers 16 residues.

This chain connects TRBV19 to TRBJ1-2, with 7 bases lining up with TRBD1. CDR1 is LNHDA, CDR2 SQIVND, per germline (reference sequence). There are 15 residues in the CDR3. The V and J ends lost 4 bases and 1 base, in that order; junction bases with no gene match: 6. The CDR3 here is CASSTGTAHNYGYTF. In DNA, the CDR3 is TGTGCCAGTAGTACGGGGACAGCCCATAACTATGGCTACACCTTC.

The V and J genes are TRBV19 and TRBJ2-5; 8 bases align to TRBD1. Germline assignment: CDR1 LNHDA and CDR2 SQIVND (reference sequence). This CDR3 is 18 amino acids long. J lost 5 bases, V lost 1 base, and 15 bases had no gene match. The CDR3 region has the DNA TGTGCCAGTAGTATAGCCCTTCCCGGACAGGGCCGAGGGGAGACCCAGTACTTC. It codes for CASSIALPGQGRGETQYF. Looking up the rest from reference TRBV19 and TRBJ2-5 gives the full variable domain: DGGITQSPKYLFRKEGQNVTLSCEQNLNHDAMYWYRQDPGQGLRLIYYSQIVNDFQKGDIAEGYSVSREKKESFPLTVTSAQKNPTAFYLCASSIALPGQGRGETQYFGPGTRLLVL.

The V and J genes are TRBV27 and TRBJ2-5; a possible D gene is TRBD2 (6 bases). Germline-derived CDR1 and CDR2 are MNHEY and SMNVEV (reference sequence). The CDR3 totals 16 residues. Trimming removed 1 base from V and 3 bases from J, with 15 bases in between. The CDR3 DNA sequence: TGTGCCAGCAGTTTATTGGGGGGAGAGGACGAAGAGACCCAGTACTTC. This sequence encodes CASSLLGGEDEETQYF.

The chain carries TRBV19 and TRBJ2-7, with 9 bases identical to TRBD1. Germline CDR1 and CDR2: LNHDA and SQIVND (reference sequence). This CDR3 region has 15 residues. V was clipped by 3 bases and J by 4 bases; unmatched bases: 7. Here the CDR3 DNA reads TGTGCCAGTAGTATGAACAGGGGGCGGTTTTACGAGCAGTACTTC. Protein: CASSMNRGRFYEQYF. Looking up the rest from reference TRBV19 and TRBJ2-7 gives the full variable domain: DGGITQSPKYLFRKEGQNVTLSCEQNLNHDAMYWYRQDPGQGLRLIYYSQIVNDFQKGDIAEGYSVSREKKESFPLTVTSAQKNPTAFYLCASSMNRGRFYEQYFGPGTRLTVT.

The genes are TRBV5-4 and TRBJ1-2; 7 positions agree with TRBD1. CDR1 SGHNT and CDR2 YYREEE come from the germline V gene (reference sequence). The CDR3 spans 14 residues. With V trimmed by 4 bases and J by 5 bases, 8 bases remained unmatched. The CDR3 loop reads CASSIRTGRYGYTF. The DNA for the CDR3 is TGTGCCAGCAGCATCAGGACAGGCAGATATGGCTACACCTTC.

The genes are TRBV3-1 (or the pseudogene TRBV3-2) and TRBJ2-1; 7 nucleotides align to TRBD2. The V gene's germline CDR1 is LGHDT and CDR2 YNNKEL (reference sequence). This CDR3 has 18 amino acids. V shed 3 bases and J 4 bases; nucleotides not matched to a gene: 15. The CDR3 region is CASSQRGGAPGRYNEQFF. The CDR3 region has the DNA TGTGCCAGCAGCCAGAGGGGCGGAGCTCCCGGGAGGTACAATGAGCAGTTCTTC.

This rearrangement joins TRBV6-2 or TRBV6-3 to TRBJ2-3; 8 positions match TRBD2. Germline assignment: CDR1 MNHEY and CDR2 SVGEGT. There are 16 residues in the CDR3. V dropped 0 bases and J dropped 3; count of bases not matched to a gene: 5. The CDR3 loop reads CASSYSPGGPTDTQYF. The CDR3 DNA follows: TGTGCCAGCAGTTACTCCCCGGGAGGGCCGACAGATACGCAGTATTTT.

The V and J genes are TRBV19 and TRBJ2-3; D perhaps matches TRBD2 (5 bases). Germline CDR1 and CDR2: LNHDA and SQIVND (reference sequence). The CDR3 is made up of 14 amino acids. Trimming took off 5 bases at V and 5 bases at J, with 14 bases between the two ends. The CDR3 nucleotides read TGTGCCAGTAGTCTCGCGGGCGGGCAAGATACGCAGTATTTT. This gives the protein CASSLAGGQDTQYF.

The chain carries TRBV7-2 and TRBJ2-1, with 10 bases aligning to TRBD1. The CDR3 contains 13 residues. V lost 5 bases and J lost 6; bases outside the gene matches: 1. Germline V CDR1 and CDR2: SGHTA, FQGNSA. The CDR3 nucleotides are TGTGCCAGCAGCAGGACAGGGGGCAATGAGCAGTTCTTC. Protein sequence: CASSRTGGNEQFF.

This clone is a singleton in its sample. The gene calls are TRBV21-1 and TRBJ2-7; the table's D call, TRBD1, has no DNA check behind it. TRBV21-1 is classified as a pseudogene. The CDR3 runs to 16 residues. CDR3 in amino acids: CASSKAETDRGYEQYF. The CDR3 nucleotides are TGTGCCAGCAGCAAAGCTGAGACGGACAGGGGCTACGAGCAGTACTTC.

The J gene is TRBJ2-3, the V gene TRBV27; 10 bases align to TRBD2. In germline, CDR1 is MNHEY, CDR2 SMNVEV (reference sequence). This CDR3 region has 17 residues. V shed 7 bases and J 4 bases; nucleotides not matched to a gene: 14. CDR3: CASKLAGTSFSPDTQYF. The CDR3, as DNA: TGTGCCAGCAAACTAGCGGGAACCTCTTTTAGCCCAGATACGCAGTATTTT.

V and J are TRBV2 and TRBJ2-3, with 11 bases lining up with TRBD2. V trimming: 6 bases; J trimming: 0 bases; junction bases outside the gene matches: 5. The CDR3 consists of 16 residues. CDR1 is SNHLY and CDR2 is FYNNEI in the germline V gene. This CDR3 reads CASREGLAASTDTQYF. CDR3 nucleotides: TGTGCCAGCAGGGAGGGACTAGCGGCTAGCACAGATACGCAGTATTTT.

The rearrangement uses TRBV19 and TRBJ1-1, with D maybe TRBD1 (6 bases). The length of the CDR3 is 14 residues. Germline CDR1 LNHDA, CDR2 SQIVND (reference sequence). V lost 8 bases to trimming and J lost 0 bases, with 13 bases between them. This CDR3 reads CASRKGGMNTEAFF. The CDR3 bases are TGTGCCAGTCGCAAGGGGGGGATGAACACTGAAGCTTTCTTT.

The chain employs TRBV5-4 and TRBJ1-4; D possibly corresponds to TRBD1 (5 bases). V dropped 0 bases and J dropped 8 bases, with 14 bases sitting between them. This CDR3 is built from 15 residues. Germline loops: CDR1 SGHNT, CDR2 YYREEE (reference sequence). CDR3 residues: CASSLDDRGGEKLFF. The CDR3 nucleotides read TGTGCCAGCAGCTTGGACGATCGCGGGGGAGAAAAACTGTTTTTT.

In this sample, this clone turned up a few times. V usage is TRBV2 and J usage is TRBJ2-7; possible D gene TRBD2, 5 bases. Germline V gene sequence: CDR1 SNHLY, CDR2 FYNNEI. The CDR3 length is 13 residues. The germline V and J ends were trimmed by 9 bases and 5 bases, with 17 bases remaining between them. CDR3 DNA sequence: TGTGCCAGTGCGTGGGAGATTTGGGACGAGCAGTACTTC. Translated: CASAWEIWDEQYF. The full variable domain, rest sourced from reference TRBV2 and TRBJ2-7, is EPEVTQTPSHQVTQMGQEVILRCVPISNHLYFYWYRQILGQKVEFLVSFYNNEISEKSEIFDDQFSVERPDGSNFTLKIRSTKLEDSAMYFCASAWEIWDEQYFGPGTRLTVT.

V is TRBV5-1 and J is TRBJ2-3, with 14 bases matching TRBD2. Germline trimming cut 4 bases from V and 6 bases from J; bases unmatched to any gene: 7. Germline V gene sequence: CDR1 SGHRS, CDR2 YFSETQ. The CDR3 runs to 16 residues. CDR3 nucleotides: TGCGCCAGCAGCCCGGGACTAGCGGGAGAGTCTGATACGCAGTATTTT. The encoded protein is CASSPGLAGESDTQYF.

The V call is TRBV18, the J call TRBJ1-6; maybe TRBD1 (6 bases). With 5 bases removed from V and 7 bases from J, the gap between germline ends came to 12 bases. The CDR3 is 14 amino acids. Germline CDR1 KGHSH, CDR2 LQKENI. In DNA, the CDR3 is TGTGCCAGCTCATCCACAGGGAACAATTCACCCCTCCACTTT. It codes for CASSSTGNNSPLHF.

This chain links TRBV27 with TRBJ1-1; 7 bases align to TRBD1. The germline V gene encodes CDR1 MNHEY and CDR2 SMNVEV (reference sequence). V lost 5 bases to trimming and J lost 6 bases; unmatched junction nucleotides: 12. This CDR3 has 15 residues. DNA for the CDR3: TGTGCCAGCAGTCCTTGGGGCAGGGGGGCATCTGAAGCTTTCTTT. Amino acids: CASSPWGRGASEAFF.

The chain carries TRBV28 and TRBJ2-7; 11 nucleotides match TRBD2. The CDR3 spans 16 residues. Germline loops: CDR1 MDHEN, CDR2 SYDVKM. The V and J ends lost 2 bases and 5 bases, in that order; junction bases with no gene match: 8. The CDR3 sequence: CASSLLGLAEEDEQYF. Written as DNA, the CDR3 is TGTGCCAGCAGTTTACTGGGACTAGCGGAGGAAGACGAGCAGTACTTC.

The gene calls are TRBV5-1 and TRBJ1-6, with 7 bases identical to TRBD1. This CDR3 spans 14 amino acids. CDR1 is SGHRS, CDR2 YFSETQ, per germline. The V and J ends lost 4 bases and 9 bases, in that order; junction bases with no gene match: 7. The CDR3 loop reads CASSTGQVSSPLHF. DNA for the CDR3: TGCGCCAGCAGCACCGGACAGGTCTCTTCACCCCTCCACTTT.

Here the CDR3 reads CASSLQGFTEAFF. DNA for the CDR3: TGCGCCAGCAGCTTACAGGGATTTACTGAAGCTTTCTTT. The chain joins TRBV4-1 to TRBJ1-1; D perhaps matches TRBD1 (6 bases). V dropped 5 bases and J dropped 5 bases, with 12 bases sitting between them. CDR1 is MGHRA and CDR2 is YSYEKL in the germline V gene. CDR3 length equals 13 residues.

V is TRBV28 and J is TRBJ2-1; the match to TRBD1 covers 7 bases. V was clipped by 3 bases and J by 15 bases; unmatched bases: 8. CDR1 MDHEN and CDR2 SYDVKM come from the germline V gene. The CDR3 has 12 amino acids. The CDR3 DNA follows: TGTGCCAGCAGTTTGGCGACAGGGCCCCCGTTCTTC. Its protein is CASSLATGPPFF.

In DNA form, the CDR3 reads TGTGCCTGGAGGGGAACTAGCGGGTCTAGGAATGAGCAGTTCTTC. Its protein product is CAWRGTSGSRNEQFF. The chain combines TRBV30 with TRBJ2-1; TRBD2 agrees at 9 bases. This CDR3 contains 15 residues. From germline, CDR1 is GTSNPN and CDR2 SVGIG (reference sequence). J gave up 7 bases and V 3 bases, and 10 bases lay outside the gene matches.

The V call is TRBV11-2, the J call TRBJ1-3, with 10 bases fitting TRBD1. V shed 5 bases and J 0 bases; nucleotides not matched to a gene: 7. This CDR3 region has 17 residues. The germline V gene has CDR1 SGHAT and CDR2 FQNNGV. The CDR3 spells CASSRADRGLSGNTIYF. In nucleotides, the CDR3 is TGTGCCAGCAGCCGGGCCGACAGGGGGCTCTCTGGAAACACCATATATTTT.